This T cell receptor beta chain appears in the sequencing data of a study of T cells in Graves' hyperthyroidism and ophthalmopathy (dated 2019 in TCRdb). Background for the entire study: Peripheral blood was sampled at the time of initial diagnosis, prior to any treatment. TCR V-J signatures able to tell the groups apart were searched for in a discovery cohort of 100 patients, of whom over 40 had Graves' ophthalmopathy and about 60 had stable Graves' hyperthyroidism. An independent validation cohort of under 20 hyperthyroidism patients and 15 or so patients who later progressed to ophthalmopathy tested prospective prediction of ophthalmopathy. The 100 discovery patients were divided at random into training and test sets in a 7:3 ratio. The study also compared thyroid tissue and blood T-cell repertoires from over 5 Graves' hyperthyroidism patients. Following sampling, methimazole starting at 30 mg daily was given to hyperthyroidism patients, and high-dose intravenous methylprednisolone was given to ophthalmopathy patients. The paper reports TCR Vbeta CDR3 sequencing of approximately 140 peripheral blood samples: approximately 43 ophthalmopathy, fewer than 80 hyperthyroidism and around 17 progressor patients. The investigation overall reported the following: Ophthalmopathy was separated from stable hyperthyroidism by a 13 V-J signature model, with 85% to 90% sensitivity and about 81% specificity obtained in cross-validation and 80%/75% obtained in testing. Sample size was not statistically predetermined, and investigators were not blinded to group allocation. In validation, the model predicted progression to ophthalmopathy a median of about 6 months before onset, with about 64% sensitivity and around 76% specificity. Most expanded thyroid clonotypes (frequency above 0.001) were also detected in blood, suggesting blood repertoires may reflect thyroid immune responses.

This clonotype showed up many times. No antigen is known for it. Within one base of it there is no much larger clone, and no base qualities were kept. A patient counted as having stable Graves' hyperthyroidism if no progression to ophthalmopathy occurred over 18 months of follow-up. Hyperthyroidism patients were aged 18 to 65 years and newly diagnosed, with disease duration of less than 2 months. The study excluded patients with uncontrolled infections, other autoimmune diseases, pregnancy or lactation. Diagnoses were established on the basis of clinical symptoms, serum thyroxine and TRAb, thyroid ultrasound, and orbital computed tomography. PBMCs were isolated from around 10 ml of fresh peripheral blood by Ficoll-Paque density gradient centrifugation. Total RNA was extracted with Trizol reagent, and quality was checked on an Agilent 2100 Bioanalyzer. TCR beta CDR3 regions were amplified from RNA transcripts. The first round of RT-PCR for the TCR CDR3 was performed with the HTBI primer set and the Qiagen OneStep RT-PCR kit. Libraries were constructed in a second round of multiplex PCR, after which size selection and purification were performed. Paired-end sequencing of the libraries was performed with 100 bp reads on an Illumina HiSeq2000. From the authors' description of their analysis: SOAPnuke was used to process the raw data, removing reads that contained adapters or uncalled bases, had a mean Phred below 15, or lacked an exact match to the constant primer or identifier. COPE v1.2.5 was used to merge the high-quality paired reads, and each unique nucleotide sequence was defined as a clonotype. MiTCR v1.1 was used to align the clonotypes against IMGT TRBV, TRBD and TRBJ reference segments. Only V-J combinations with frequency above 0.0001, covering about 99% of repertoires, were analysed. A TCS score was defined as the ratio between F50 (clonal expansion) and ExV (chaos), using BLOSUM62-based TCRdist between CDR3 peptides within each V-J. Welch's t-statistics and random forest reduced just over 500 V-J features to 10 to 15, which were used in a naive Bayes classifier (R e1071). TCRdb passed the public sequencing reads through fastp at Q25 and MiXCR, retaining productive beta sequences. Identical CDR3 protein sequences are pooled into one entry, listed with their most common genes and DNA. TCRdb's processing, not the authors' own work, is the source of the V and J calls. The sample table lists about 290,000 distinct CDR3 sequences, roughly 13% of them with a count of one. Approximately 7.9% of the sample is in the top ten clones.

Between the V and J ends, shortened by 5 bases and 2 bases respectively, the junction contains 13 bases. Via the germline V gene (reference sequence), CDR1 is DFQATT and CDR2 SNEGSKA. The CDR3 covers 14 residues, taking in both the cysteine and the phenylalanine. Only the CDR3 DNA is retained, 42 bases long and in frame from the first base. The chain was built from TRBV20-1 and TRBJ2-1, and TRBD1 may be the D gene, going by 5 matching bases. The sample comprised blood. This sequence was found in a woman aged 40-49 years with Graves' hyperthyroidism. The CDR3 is CSASQGRTYNEQFF. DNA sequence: TGCAGTGCTTCCCAGGGTCGAACCTACAATGAGCAGTTCTTC.